What follows is one T cell receptor (beta chain) and its context. The sample originates from a study of T cell clusters in autoimmune cytopenias. This CDR3 comprises 15 residues. TRB rearrangements were amplified by touch-down multiplex PCR with mixed TRB-A/B primers. TCRdb reprocessed the multiplex PCR reads; each CDR3 protein has one entry and no DNA is given. Its listing shows more than 12,000 distinct CDR3 sequences. Each sample's input was 250 ng genomic DNA, 38,000 or so genome equivalents. The same specimen was also included in a second study, on T cell repertoires in aging, cancer and after chemotherapy.

This receptor was taken from a human donor in good health. This chain links TRBV12-3 or TRBV12-4 with TRBJ2-7; the D gene TCRdb calls, TRBD1, cannot be checked with no DNA. The sequenced material came from peripheral blood. The CDR3 sequence is CASSLWTGGRYEQYF.